This TCR beta chain was recorded in a study of Ad26.COV2.S vaccination and SARS-CoV-2 variants. Overall study context: The vaccine Ad26.COV2.S was put into the muscle once, or twice with 56 days between. General study findings and limits: Placebo recipients trailed vaccine recipients in spike-specific TCR breadth. For non-spike TCRs, breadth in vaccine recipients resembled that in placebo recipients. Researchers cautioned that TCR breadth and depth analyses may have underestimated total T cell responses.

The CDR3 is 14 amino acids. Trimming took off 11 bases at V and 0 bases at J, with 11 bases between the two ends. Germline V gene lookup returns CDR1 MNHNY and CDR2 SVGAGI (reference sequence). Treatment of the sample: some 20 received Ad26.COV2.S at low or high dose, single or two shots; 5 received placebo; per-sample allocation not given. Day 63 after the first vaccine or placebo injection was the time point for sampling. Repertoires were generated with immunoSEQ multiplex PCR, while TCRdb's copy carries only in-frame clones and drops some. The table includes about 460,000 clones, about nine tenths detected once. As to this clone: Its cognate antigen is unknown.

The rearrangement links TRBV6-6 to TRBJ2-6; D is undetermined. Sequenced material: peripheral blood, taken in a trial of Ad26.COV2.S vaccine versus placebo. The sequence was collected from a person aged 18-60 years who received the Ad26.COV2.S COVID-19 vaccine or a placebo. The CDR3 bases are TGTGCCGGCCAGGCCAACTCTGGGGCCAACGTCCTGACTTTC. This codes for CAGQANSGANVLTF.